The clone carrying this T cell receptor (beta chain) was counted once. These data are taken from a study of T cell responses to AZD1222 COVID-19 vaccine. The CDR3 extends over 15 amino acids. J lost 3 bases, V lost 3 bases, and 5 bases had no gene match. The germline gives CDR1 LNHDA, CDR2 SQIVND (reference sequence). Repertoires were generated with immunoSEQ multiplex PCR, while TCRdb's copy carries only in-frame clones and drops some. The table shows 100,000 or so clones, with around 87% occurring only once. This rearrangement joins TRBV19 to TRBJ2-5, with TRBD2 matching 9 bases. The sequence came from an adult in good health. The sequences come from peripheral blood, collected on day 0 of AZD1222 vaccination. This CDR3 is CASSIPAGGKETQYF. The DNA for the CDR3 is TGTGCCAGTAGTATCCCCGCGGGGGGGAAAGAGACCCAGTACTTC.